This TCR beta chain stems from a study of blood T cell repertoires in COVID-19. Study in general: Acute and convalescent COVID-19 specimens originated in the United States, Italy and Spain.

As originally analysed: The authors estimated nucleated cell counts from reference gene primer amplification. Clones were read by immunoSEQ multiplex PCR, and TCRdb kept only the in-frame ones, dropping some. The V and J calls and clone size were taken over from that table, and D and trimming were inferred from the DNA. The sample contains roughly 120,000 clones, 70% to 90% of which appear only once. This clone has just a few counts. Other DNA sequences in the same sample also yield this CDR3. The CDR3 has 12 amino acids. V gave up 2 bases and J gave up 4 bases, with 6 bases separating them. The sequence was obtained from a woman in her 70s who had recovered from COVID-19. The sample was peripheral blood. The chain employs TRBV12-3 or TRBV12-4 and TRBJ2-7, with D perhaps TRBD2 (5 bases). CDR3: CASSLRGYEQYF. The CDR3 nucleotides read TGTGCCAGCAGTTTACGGGGTTACGAGCAGTACTTC.